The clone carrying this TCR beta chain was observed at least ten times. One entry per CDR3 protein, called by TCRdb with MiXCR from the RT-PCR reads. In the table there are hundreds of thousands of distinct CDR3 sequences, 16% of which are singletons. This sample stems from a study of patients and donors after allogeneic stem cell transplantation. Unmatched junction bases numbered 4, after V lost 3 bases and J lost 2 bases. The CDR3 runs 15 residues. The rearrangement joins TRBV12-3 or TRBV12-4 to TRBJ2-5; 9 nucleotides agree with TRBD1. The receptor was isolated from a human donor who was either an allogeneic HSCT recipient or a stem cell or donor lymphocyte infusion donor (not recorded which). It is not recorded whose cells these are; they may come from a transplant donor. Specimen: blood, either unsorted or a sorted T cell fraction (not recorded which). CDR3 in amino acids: CASSFMGQGQETQYF. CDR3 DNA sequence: TGTGCCAGCAGTTTTATGGGACAGGGACAAGAGACCCAGTACTTC.